Each of the 22 T cell receptor beta chains below was sequenced from the same sample in a study of cytomegalovirus exposure and HLA in healthy donors. Researchers ran the PCR with 60 Vbeta and 13 Jbeta primers. Sequenced by immunoSEQ multiplex PCR; TCRdb stores in-frame clones only, minus some. There are approximately 190,000 clones in the sample; under 90% occur only once, and 0.098% lies in the top ten. Source material: PBMCs. The receptors originated from a boy aged 2 to 9 in good health and CMV-seronegative.

The chain's CDR3 is CASSLGRVPDTQYF. As DNA, the CDR3 is TGCGCCAGCAGCTTGGGCAGGGTCCCAGATACGCAGTATTTT. V gene TRBV5-1 combines with J gene TRBJ2-3; TRBD1 might be the D (5 bases). Trimming stripped 0 bases from V and 4 bases from J, with 9 bases between. The germline V gene has CDR1 SGHRS and CDR2 YFSETQ. This CDR3 comprises 14 residues.

The chain combines TRBV5-6 with TRBJ2-3; D might be TRBD2 (5 bases). CDR1 is SGHDT, CDR2 YYEEEE, per germline. V gave up 0 bases and J gave up 8 bases, with 13 bases separating them. This CDR3 has 14 amino acids. CDR3 residues: CASSLGYGVGTQYF. In nucleotides, the CDR3 is TGTGCCAGCAGCTTGGGTTACGGGGTAGGTACGCAGTATTTT.

The genes are TRBV4-3 and TRBJ2-3, with 9 nucleotides matching TRBD2. V lost 1 base to trimming and J lost 5 bases; unmatched junction nucleotides: 10. CDR3 length equals 17 residues. Germline V gene data show CDR1 as LGHNA and CDR2 as YSLEER. The CDR3 is CASSQGPSGDEGDTQYF. The CDR3 DNA follows: TGCGCCAGCAGCCAAGGTCCTAGCGGGGACGAAGGAGATACGCAGTATTTT.

The genes are TRBV19 and TRBJ2-5; D possibly corresponds to TRBD1 (6 bases). V was clipped by 6 bases and J by 5 bases, with 19 bases between them. This CDR3 is built from 15 residues. In germline, CDR1 is LNHDA, CDR2 SQIVND (reference sequence). CDR3 region: CASSKQGLPRETQYF. Here the CDR3 DNA reads TGTGCCAGTAGCAAACAGGGTTTGCCGCGGGAGACCCAGTACTTC. The whole variable domain, remainder taken from reference TRBV19 and TRBJ2-5, is DGGITQSPKYLFRKEGQNVTLSCEQNLNHDAMYWYRQDPGQGLRLIYYSQIVNDFQKGDIAEGYSVSREKKESFPLTVTSAQKNPTAFYLCASSKQGLPRETQYFGPGTRLLVL.

This clone has just one count. This chain uses TRBV27 with TRBJ1-2; possible D gene TRBD1, 6 bases. Germline V gene lookup returns CDR1 MNHEY and CDR2 SMNVEV (reference sequence). Deletions cut 5 bases from V and 4 bases from J, with 17 bases between. CDR3 length: 15 amino acids. The CDR3 nucleotides are TGTGCCAGCAGTCACCGGACAGCCAGACCCTATGGCTACACCTTC. As protein: CASSHRTARPYGYTF.

The chain has TRBV7-2 and TRBJ1-1; the D is unclear. Germline V gene lookup returns CDR1 SGHTA and CDR2 FQGNSA. Deletions cut 7 bases from V and 2 bases from J, with 8 bases between. The CDR3 runs to 12 residues. CDR3 region: CASTLTNTEAFF. CDR3 DNA: TGTGCCAGCACCCTGACTAACACTGAAGCTTTCTTT.

This clone was detected a few times. One end of the junction varies from germline; a read error may be responsible. This sequence joins TRBV7-9 and TRBJ2-2; D perhaps matches TRBD1 (5 bases). CDR3 size: 17 residues. Germline CDR1 reads SEHNR; CDR2 reads FQNEAQ (reference sequence). The CDR3 loop reads CSSSLEQGLRVTGELFF. CDR3 in DNA: TGTTCCAGCAGCTTAGAGCAGGGCCTGAGAGTTACCGGGGAGCTGTTTTTT.

The chain couples TRBV19 to TRBJ1-1, with 8 bases lining up with TRBD1. The V segment lost 7 bases and the J segment 6 bases; nucleotides outside the gene matches: 7. CDR1 is LNHDA, CDR2 SQIVND, per germline (reference sequence). The CDR3 length is 13 residues. The DNA for the CDR3 is TGTGCCAGTACCCAGACAGGGGTGGCTGAAGCTTTCTTT. It codes for CASTQTGVAEAFF.

The J gene is TRBJ2-5, the V gene TRBV9, with D hard to call. Germline V gene lookup returns CDR1 SGDLS and CDR2 YYNGEE. The ends were cut back, 1 base at V and 0 bases at J, with 13 bases in the middle. The CDR3 has 16 residues. CDR3 amino acids: CASSVNSGRYQETQYF. CDR3 nucleotides: TGTGCCAGCAGCGTAAATTCTGGCAGGTACCAAGAGACCCAGTACTTC.

The gene calls are TRBV29-1 and TRBJ2-7, with 9 bases lining up with TRBD1. Per the germline V gene, CDR1 is SQVTM and CDR2 is ANQGSEA. The CDR3 spans 13 residues. The V gene end was trimmed by 4 bases and the J gene end by 3 bases; junction bases not matched to a gene: 4. The CDR3 coding sequence is TGCAGCGTTGCCGGGGACAGGGTCTACGAGCAGTACTTC. Translation: CSVAGDRVYEQYF.

The V call is TRBV4-3, the J call TRBJ2-1; unclear D gene. CDR1 LGHNA and CDR2 YSLEER come from the germline V gene. V was cut by 2 bases and J by 4 bases, with 6 bases left in between. There are 13 residues in the CDR3. CDR3: CASSQNQYNEQFF. CDR3 nucleotides: TGCGCCAGCAGCCAAAATCAGTACAATGAGCAGTTCTTC.

This rearrangement joins TRBV5-5 to TRBJ1-2, with D maybe TRBD1 (5 bases). CDR3 size: 15 residues. Trimming shortened V by 0 bases and J by 0 bases, and 9 bases separated the two germline ends. The germline V gene has CDR1 SGHKS and CDR2 YYEKEE (reference sequence). CDR3 nucleotide sequence: TGTGCCAGCAGCTTGGTAAGGGACTCTAACTATGGCTACACCTTC. It encodes CASSLVRDSNYGYTF.

Only one count was recorded for this clone. The V gene is TRBV7-9, the J gene TRBJ2-1; TRBD1 is a possible D gene (5 bases). The V end was cut by 2 bases, the J end by 4 bases, with 15 bases between. CDR3 size: 16 residues. CDR1 and CDR2 from the germline V gene are SEHNR and FQNEAQ (reference sequence). The chain's CDR3 is CASSLSQGAWYNEQFF. The CDR3, as DNA: TGTGCCAGCAGCTTATCTCAAGGGGCTTGGTACAATGAGCAGTTCTTC. Complete variable domain (other parts from reference TRBV7-9 and TRBJ2-1): DTGVSQNPRHKITKRGQNVTFRCDPISEHNRLYWYRQTLGQGPEFLTYFQNEAQLEKSRLLSDRFSAERPKGSFSTLEIQRTEQGDSAMYLCASSLSQGAWYNEQFFGPGTRLTVL.

The rearrangement uses TRBV6-7 and TRBJ1-3; D is uncertain. TRBV6-7 is an ORF, with its function uncertain. The CDR3 contains 18 residues. V was clipped by 5 bases and J by 0 bases, with 20 bases between them. The DNA for the CDR3 is TGTGCCAGCAGTCACGAAGGTATCGGCGGAAACTCTGGAAACACCATATATTTT. Amino acid sequence: CASSHEGIGGNSGNTIYF.

The chain combines TRBV6-5 with TRBJ1-1; D call uncertain. CDR1 is MNHEY and CDR2 is SVGAGI in the germline V gene. The CDR3 contains 13 residues. The ends were cut back, 7 bases at V and 7 bases at J, with 16 bases in the middle. CDR3 sequence: CASTHGGGSEAFF. DNA for the CDR3: TGTGCCAGCACCCACGGCGGCGGAAGTGAAGCTTTCTTT.

The chain uses TRBV7-9 and TRBJ2-5; TRBD2 aligns across 8 bases. V trimming: 3 bases; J trimming: 5 bases; junction bases outside the gene matches: 5. This CDR3 has 14 amino acids. Germline V gives CDR1 SEHNR, CDR2 FQNEAQ (reference sequence). The CDR3 spells CASSFRGGEETQYF. CDR3 coding DNA: TGTGCCAGCAGCTTTCGGGGGGGCGAGGAGACCCAGTACTTC.

The chain uses TRBV6-1 and TRBJ2-7; TRBD2 matches 10 bases. Per the germline V gene, CDR1 is MNHNS and CDR2 is SASEGT. This CDR3 is 15 amino acids long. With V trimmed by 5 bases and J by 3 bases, 7 bases remained unmatched. In nucleotides, the CDR3 is TGTGCCAGCAGTATACTAGCGGGGTTAAACTACGAGCAGTACTTC. This encodes CASSILAGLNYEQYF.

The chain couples TRBV5-1 to TRBJ2-7, with 10 positions matching TRBD2. V was pared by 0 bases and J by 1 base, with 1 base of the junction left unmatched. The germline V gene has CDR1 SGHRS and CDR2 YFSETQ. The CDR3 totals 15 residues. The CDR3: CASSLGLAGSYEQYF. The CDR3 DNA reads as TGCGCCAGCAGCTTGGGACTAGCGGGTTCCTACGAGCAGTACTTC.

The chain carries TRBV30 and TRBJ2-4, with D unresolved. Trimming removed 0 bases at V and 4 bases at J, with 7 bases between. Looked up from germline, CDR1 is GTSNPN and CDR2 is SVGIG (reference sequence). The CDR3 length is 13 residues. This CDR3 is CAWSVNFKNIQYF. The CDR3 bases are TGTGCCTGGAGTGTAAACTTTAAAAACATTCAGTACTTC.

This chain uses TRBV27 with TRBJ1-1; D remains unclear. The ends were cut back, 3 bases at V and 0 bases at J, with 14 bases in the middle. Germline assignment: CDR1 MNHEY and CDR2 SMNVEV (reference sequence). CDR3 length: 16 residues. The CDR3 region has the DNA TGTGCCAGCAGTTTGGGCAGGCGGGGAATGAACACTGAAGCTTTCTTT. This translates into CASSLGRRGMNTEAFF.

The chain links TRBV6-5 to TRBJ2-3; 9 nucleotides agree with TRBD2. Germline V lookup: CDR1 MNHEY, CDR2 SVGAGI. This CDR3 is built from 15 residues. Losses at the gene ends were 4 bases for V and 5 bases for J; bases not matched to a gene: 7. CDR3 DNA: TGTGCCAGCAGTTTAGCGTTGCGGGGGGGAGATACGCAGTATTTT. Protein product: CASSLALRGGDTQYF.

A remark on this clone: A read error may produce the germline difference seen at one junction end. This rearrangement joins TRBV23-1 to TRBJ1-2, with 7 bases aligning to TRBD1. TRBV23-1 is labeled an ORF, and its function is uncertain. The CDR3 is made up of 15 amino acids. CDR3: CASSQSSTGDYGYTF. The CDR3 DNA is TGCGCCAGCAGCCAATCCTCCACAGGGGACTATGGCTACACCTTC.